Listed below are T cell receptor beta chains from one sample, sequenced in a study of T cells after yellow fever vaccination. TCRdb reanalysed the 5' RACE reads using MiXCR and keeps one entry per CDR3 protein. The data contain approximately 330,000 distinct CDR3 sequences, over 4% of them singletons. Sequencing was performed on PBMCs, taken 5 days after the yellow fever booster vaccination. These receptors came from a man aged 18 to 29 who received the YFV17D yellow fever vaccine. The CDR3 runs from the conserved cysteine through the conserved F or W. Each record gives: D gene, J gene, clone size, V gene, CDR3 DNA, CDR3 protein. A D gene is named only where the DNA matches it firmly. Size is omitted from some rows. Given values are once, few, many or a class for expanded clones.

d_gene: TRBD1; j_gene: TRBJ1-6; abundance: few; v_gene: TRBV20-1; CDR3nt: TGCAGTGCTAGAGACGGAAGACAGGGATCAAATTCACCCCTCCACTTT; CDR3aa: CSARDGRQGSNSPLHF
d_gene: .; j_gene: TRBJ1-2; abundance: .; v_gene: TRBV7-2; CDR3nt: TGTGCCAGCAGCTTTTCGGGGAACGGCTACACCTTC; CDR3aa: CASSFSGNGYTF
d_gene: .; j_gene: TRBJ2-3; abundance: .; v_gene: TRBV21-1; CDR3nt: TGTGCCAGCAGCAAAACCCGGGGCGGGGGGTCTACTAGCACAGATACGCAGTATTTT; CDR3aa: CASSKTRGGGSTSTDTQYF
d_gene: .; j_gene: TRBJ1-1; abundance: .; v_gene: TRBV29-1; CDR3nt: TGCAGCGTTGTAGAGGGGGGTGGGAACACTGAAGCTTTCTTT; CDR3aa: CSVVEGGGNTEAFF
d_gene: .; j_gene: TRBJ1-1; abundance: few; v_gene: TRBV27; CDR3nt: TGTGCCAGCAGTTCCCTTGGGGGGCAGGAAGCTTTCTTT; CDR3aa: CASSSLGGQEAFF
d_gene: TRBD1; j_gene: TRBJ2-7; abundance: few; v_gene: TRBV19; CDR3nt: TGTGCCACTGGACCGGGACAGAACGTTCCCTACGAGCAGTACTTC; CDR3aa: CATGPGQNVPYEQYF
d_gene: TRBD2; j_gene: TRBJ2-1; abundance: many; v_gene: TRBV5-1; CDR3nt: TGCGCCAGCAGCCAGATAGCGGGGGGGCTCGGAAATGAGCAGTTCTTC; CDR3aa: CASSQIAGGLGNEQFF
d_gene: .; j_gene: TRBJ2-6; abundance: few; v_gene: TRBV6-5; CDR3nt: TGTGCCAGTAGAAGGGCTGGGGCCAACGTCCTGACTTTC; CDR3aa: CASRRAGANVLTF
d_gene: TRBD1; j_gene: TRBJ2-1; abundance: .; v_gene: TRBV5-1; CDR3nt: TGCGCCTCACGGCAGGGACAGTCCTACAATGAGCAGTTCTTC; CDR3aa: CASRQGQSYNEQFF
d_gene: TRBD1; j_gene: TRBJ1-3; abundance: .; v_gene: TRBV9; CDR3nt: TGTGCCAGCAACCGGGACAGTGGGATCTCTGGAAACACCATATATTTT; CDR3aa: CASNRDSGISGNTIYF
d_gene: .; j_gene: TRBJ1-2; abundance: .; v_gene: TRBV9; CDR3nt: TGTGCCAGCAGCGTAGACCCCAGGACTGAGTATGGCTACACCTTC; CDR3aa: CASSVDPRTEYGYTF
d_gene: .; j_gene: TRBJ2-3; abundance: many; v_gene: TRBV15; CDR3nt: TGTGCCACCAGCGGAGGCCGGGACTCCAGCACGCATACGCAGTATTTT; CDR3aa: CATSGGRDSSTHTQYF
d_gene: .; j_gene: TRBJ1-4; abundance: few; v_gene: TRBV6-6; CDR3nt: TGTGCCAGCAGCCCCGCGCCACGGGTTAATGAAAAACTGTTTTTT; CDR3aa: CASSPAPRVNEKLFF
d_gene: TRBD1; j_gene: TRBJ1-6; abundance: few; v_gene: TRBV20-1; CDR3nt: TGCAGTGCCCGGGGGGGGACAGATAATTCACCCCTCCACTTT; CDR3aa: CSARGGTDNSPLHF
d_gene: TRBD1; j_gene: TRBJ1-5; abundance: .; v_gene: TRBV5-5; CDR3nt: TGTGCCAGCAGCCAGGGGACAGTCAATCAGCCCCAGCATTTT; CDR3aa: CASSQGTVNQPQHF
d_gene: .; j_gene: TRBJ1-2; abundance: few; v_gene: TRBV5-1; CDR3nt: TGCGCCAGCAGCTATGGAACTTCGTCTTTTTTAAACTATGGCTACACCTTC; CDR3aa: CASSYGTSSFLNYGYTF
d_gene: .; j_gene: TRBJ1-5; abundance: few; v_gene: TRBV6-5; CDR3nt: TGTGCCAGCAGTTCGGGGGGCGTCGGCAATCAGCCCCAGCATTTT; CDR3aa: CASSSGGVGNQPQHF
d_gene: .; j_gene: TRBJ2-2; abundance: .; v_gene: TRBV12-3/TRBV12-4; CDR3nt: TGTGCCAGCAGTCCCCCGGGGCCCGGGGAGCTGTTTTTT; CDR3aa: CASSPPGPGELFF
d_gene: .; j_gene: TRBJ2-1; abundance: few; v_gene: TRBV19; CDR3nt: TGTGCCAGTAGTATGGGGTTAGCAGACAATGAGCAGTTCTTC; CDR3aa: CASSMGLADNEQFF
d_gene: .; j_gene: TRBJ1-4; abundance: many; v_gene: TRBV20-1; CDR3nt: TGCAGTGCCGTCGACCCAACTAATGAAAAACTGTTTTTT; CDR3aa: CSAVDPTNEKLFF
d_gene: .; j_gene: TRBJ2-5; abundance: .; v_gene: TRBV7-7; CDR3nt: TGTGCTAGCAGCCCGACTAGTCCGGGGTCAGAGACCCAGTACTTC; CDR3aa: CASSPTSPGSETQYF
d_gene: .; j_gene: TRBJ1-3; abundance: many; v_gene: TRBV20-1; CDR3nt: TGCAGTGCTACCGAATGGGGAGAATCTAGTTCCTCTGGAAACACCATATATTTT; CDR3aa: CSATEWGESSSSGNTIYF